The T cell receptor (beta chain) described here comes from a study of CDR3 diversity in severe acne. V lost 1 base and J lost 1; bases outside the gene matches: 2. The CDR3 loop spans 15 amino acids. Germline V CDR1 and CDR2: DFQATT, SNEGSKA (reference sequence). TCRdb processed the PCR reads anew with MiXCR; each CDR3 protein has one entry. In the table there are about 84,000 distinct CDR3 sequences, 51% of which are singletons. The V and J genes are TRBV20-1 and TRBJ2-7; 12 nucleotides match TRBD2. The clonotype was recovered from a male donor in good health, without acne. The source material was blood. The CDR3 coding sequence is TGCAGTGCTAGAGGTGGGACTAGCGGGTCCTACGAGCAGTACTTC. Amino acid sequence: CSARGGTSGSYEQYF.